This T cell receptor beta chain was documented in a study of CD8 T cells in Susac syndrome. Study-level findings and limits: Susac syndrome CD4+ T cell repertoires showed no clonal expansion.

The CDR3 consists of 16 residues. Deletions cut 4 bases from V and 1 base from J, with 16 bases between. Germline loops: CDR1 SGHAT, CDR2 FQDESV (reference sequence). Reverse transcription used about 0.45 to 1 ug RNA and random hexamers. Multiplex immunoSEQ PCR targeted 54 Vbeta and 13 Jbeta TCR beta segments. TCRdb itself ran the immunoSEQ multiplex PCR reads through MiXCR, one entry per CDR3 protein. The repertoire holds roughly 220,000 distinct CDR3 sequences, with approximately 94% as singletons. A note on this clonotype: The antigen is undetermined.

The origin of this receptor is a human donor with Susac syndrome. Sequencing used CD4+ T cells from PBMCs. The chain employs TRBV11-1 and TRBJ2-5, with TRBD1 as a possible D gene (5 bases). CDR3 loop: CASSSLGRTPQETQYF. CDR3 nucleotide sequence: TGTGCCAGCAGCTCACTCGGGCGGACACCCCAAGAGACCCAGTACTTC.